The 7 T cell receptor beta chains reported below all come from one sample, sequenced in a study of T cell responses to AZD1222 COVID-19 vaccine. This table comes from immunoSEQ multiplex PCR, and its TCRdb copy is limited to in-frame clones, with some not included. This sample has fewer than 70,000 clones, with around 90% found just once. This sample comprised peripheral blood, obtained on day 0 of AZD1222 vaccination. The receptors shown here come from an adult in good health.

This clone occurred a few times. J is TRBJ2-2 and V is TRBV3-1 (or the pseudogene TRBV3-2); possibly TRBD1 for D (7 bases). Germline assignment: CDR1 LGHDT and CDR2 YNNKEL (reference sequence). The CDR3 is 13 residues long. Trimming shortened V by 8 bases and J by 4 bases, and 11 bases separated the two germline ends. The CDR3 nucleotides are TGTGCCAGCCGGCAGGGGGGCACCGGGGAGCTGTTTTTT. Protein sequence: CASRQGGTGELFF.

The chain joins TRBV5-4 to TRBJ2-3; 11 bases match TRBD1. With V trimmed by 4 bases and J by 8 bases, 9 bases remained unmatched. CDR1 and CDR2 (germline): SGHNT, YYREEE (reference sequence). The CDR3 consists of 15 residues. The CDR3 DNA follows: TGTGCCAGCAGCCAACGGACAGGGGGCGAAGGTACGCAGTATTTT. Its translation is CASSQRTGGEGTQYF.

The chain carries TRBV27 and TRBJ1-3, with no clear D. Germline values: CDR1 MNHEY, CDR2 SMNVEV (reference sequence). This CDR3 region has 15 residues. V lost 6 bases, J lost 1 base, and 13 bases lay in between. DNA for the CDR3: TGTGCCAGCAGCCCCACCTACGAATCTGGAAACACCATATATTTT. Protein sequence: CASSPTYESGNTIYF.

The rearrangement uses TRBV2 and TRBJ1-6; tentative D call: TRBD1 (5 bases). V dropped 6 bases and J dropped 10 bases, with 25 bases sitting between them. The CDR3 contains 17 residues. Germline values: CDR1 SNHLY, CDR2 FYNNEI. The CDR3 reads CASRPVTGFGPESPLHF. CDR3 coding DNA: TGTGCCAGCAGGCCCGTTACAGGATTCGGCCCCGAATCACCCCTCCACTTT.

This chain joins TRBV5-1 and TRBJ1-2, with 7 nucleotides matching TRBD1. The CDR3 has 14 residues. Losses at the gene ends were 0 bases for V and 6 bases for J; bases not matched to a gene: 5. The germline gives CDR1 SGHRS, CDR2 YFSETQ. CDR3 sequence: CASSLAIGGDGYTF. CDR3 DNA: TGCGCCAGCAGCTTGGCCATAGGGGGCGATGGCTACACCTTC.

The J gene is TRBJ2-3, the V gene TRBV9; TRBD1 agrees at 8 bases. The junction had 8 bases not matched to a gene; V was cut back by 3 bases and J by 2 bases. Germline CDR1 reads SGDLS; CDR2 reads YYNGEE. CDR3 length: 16 residues. The CDR3 here is CASSAPQGAATDTQYF. The CDR3 nucleotides are TGTGCCAGCAGCGCCCCTCAGGGGGCCGCCACAGATACGCAGTATTTT.

The V and J genes are TRBV2 and TRBJ2-7; D possibly uses TRBD1 or TRBD2 (5 bases each). This CDR3 is 16 amino acids long. Germline assignment: CDR1 SNHLY and CDR2 FYNNEI. V lost 1 base and J lost 4, with 17 bases in between. In DNA form, the CDR3 reads TGTGCCAGCAGTGAAGGGGACCCCGTACTCCTTTACGAGCAGTACTTC. Protein product: CASSEGDPVLLYEQYF. The full variable domain, with the rest looked up from reference TRBV2 and TRBJ2-7, is EPEVTQTPSHQVTQMGQEVILRCVPISNHLYFYWYRQILGQKVEFLVSFYNNEISEKSEIFDDQFSVERPDGSNFTLKIRSTKLEDSAMYFCASSEGDPVLLYEQYFGPGTRLTVT.